This TCR beta chain was sequenced in a study of CD8+ T cells in alopecia areata. On the study more broadly: Treated patients were dosed with oral tofacitinib, taking 5 to 10 mg twice daily. Treated patients' severity was scored by percentage of affected scalp area. General study findings and limits: Significant decreases in scalp clonality and expanded CD8+ clones followed tofacitinib treatment.

CDR1 and CDR2 (germline): SGHDN, FVKESK. Between the trimmed V and J ends, which lost 5 bases and 1 base, there was a span of 5 bases. The CDR3 totals 12 residues. This sample's treatment: oral pan-JAK inhibitor, 5-10 mg twice daily. Alopecia areata patients provided lesional scalp punch biopsies and peripheral blood. RNA extraction was followed by reverse transcription into cDNA, which acted as the sequencing template. Sequencing was performed with immunoSEQ multiplex PCR; in TCRdb, only in-frame clones are kept and a portion is missing. The profile shows around 190,000 clones, approximately 57% of them singletons. Remarks on this clone: Its antigen is unknown.

The source was CD4+ T cells sorted from blood, collected at week 24, from a patient treated with tofacitinib. This sequence joins TRBV14 and TRBJ2-5; D gene ambiguous. The TCR originated in a human donor with alopecia areata. Here the CDR3 DNA reads TGTGCCAGCAGCTACAGCCAAGAGACCCAGTACTTC. Amino acids: CASSYSQETQYF.